The T cell receptor (beta chain) under discussion was sequenced for a study of immune evolution from preneoplasia to lung adenocarcinoma. Sequenced by immunoSEQ multiplex PCR; TCRdb stores in-frame clones only, minus some. Of thousands of clones listed, 75% to 85% are singletons. This clone appeared once. This CDR3 is 15 amino acids long. Germline V CDR1 and CDR2: LNHDA, SQIVND (reference sequence). Trimming pared 7 bases from V and 4 bases from J, leaving 17 bases between. This clonotype was obtained from a person between 55 and 69 years old with lung adenocarcinoma. The sequenced sample consisted of FFPE minimally invasive lung adenocarcinoma tissue. This sequence joins TRBV19 and TRBJ1-3; TRBD1 is a possible D gene (6 bases). Here the CDR3 DNA reads TGTGCCAGTATGGGGGTTACGACAGGAGGAAACACCATATATTTT. Amino acids: CASMGVTTGGNTIYF.